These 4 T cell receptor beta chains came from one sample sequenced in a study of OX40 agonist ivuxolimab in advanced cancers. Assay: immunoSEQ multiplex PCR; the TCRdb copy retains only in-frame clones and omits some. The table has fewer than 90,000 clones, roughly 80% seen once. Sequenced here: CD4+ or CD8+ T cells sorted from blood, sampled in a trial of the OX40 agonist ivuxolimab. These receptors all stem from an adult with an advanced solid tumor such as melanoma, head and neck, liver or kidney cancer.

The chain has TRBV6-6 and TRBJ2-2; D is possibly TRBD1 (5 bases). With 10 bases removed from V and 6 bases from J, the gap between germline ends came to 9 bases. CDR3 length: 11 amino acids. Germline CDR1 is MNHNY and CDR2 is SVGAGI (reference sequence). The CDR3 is CAIQGSGELFF. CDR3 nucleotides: TGTGCCATCCAGGGCTCCGGGGAGCTGTTTTTT.

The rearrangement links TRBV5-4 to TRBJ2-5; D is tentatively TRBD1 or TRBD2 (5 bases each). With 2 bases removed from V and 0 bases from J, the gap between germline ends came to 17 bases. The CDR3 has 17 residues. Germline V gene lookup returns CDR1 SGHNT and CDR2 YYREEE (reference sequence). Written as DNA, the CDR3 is TGTGCCAGCAGCTTTCCCGGGACCGCACGCTACCAAGAGACCCAGTACTTC. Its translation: CASSFPGTARYQETQYF.

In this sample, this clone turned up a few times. The CDR3 loop reads CASSPRGNTEAFF. The CDR3 DNA follows: TGTGCCAGCTCTCCGCGGGGGAACACTGAAGCTTTCTTT. The chain joins TRBV6-5 to TRBJ1-1, with no clear D. With 8 bases removed from V and 1 base from J, the gap between germline ends came to 11 bases. There are 13 residues in the CDR3. Germline loops: CDR1 MNHEY, CDR2 SVGAGI.

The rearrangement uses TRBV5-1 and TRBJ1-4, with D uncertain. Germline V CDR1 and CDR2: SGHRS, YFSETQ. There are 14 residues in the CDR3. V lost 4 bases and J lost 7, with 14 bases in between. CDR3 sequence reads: CASSREGQLEKLFF. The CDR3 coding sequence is TGCGCCAGCAGCAGGGAGGGCCAGCTTGAAAAACTGTTTTTT.